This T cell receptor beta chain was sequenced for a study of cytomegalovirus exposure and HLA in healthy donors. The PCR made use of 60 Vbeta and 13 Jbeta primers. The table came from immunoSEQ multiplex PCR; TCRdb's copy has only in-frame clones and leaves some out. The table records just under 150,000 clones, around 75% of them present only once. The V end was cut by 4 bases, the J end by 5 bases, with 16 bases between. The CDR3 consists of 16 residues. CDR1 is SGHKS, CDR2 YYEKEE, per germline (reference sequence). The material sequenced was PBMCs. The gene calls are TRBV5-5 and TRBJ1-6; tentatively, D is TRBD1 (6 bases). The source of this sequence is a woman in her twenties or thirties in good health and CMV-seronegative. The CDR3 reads CASSLTTGLDNSPLHF. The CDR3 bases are TGTGCCAGCAGCCTCACGACAGGACTAGATAATTCACCCCTCCACTTT.